This T cell receptor (beta chain) was sequenced during a study of blood T cell repertoires in COVID-19. The overall study: The origin of the acute and convalescent COVID-19 samples was the United States, Italy and Spain. Sample material is recorded as cDNA or gDNA derived from T cells, B-cell-depleted T cells, or PBMCs.

Germline CDR1 reads LGHDT; CDR2 reads YNNKEL (reference sequence). The CDR3 has 15 amino acids. V lost 5 bases and J 4 bases, leaving 18 bases between the germline ends. Original methodology: Reference gene primer amplification in the assay estimated nucleated cell counts. Profiling relied on immunoSEQ multiplex PCR, and the TCRdb table lists in-frame clones only, not all of them. The V and J calls and the clone size are those of that table, but D and trimming were determined from the DNA. The repertoire has 130,000 or so clones, approximately 88% of them found once; the top ten carry approximately 10%.

This chain connects TRBV3-1 (or the pseudogene TRBV3-2) to TRBJ2-7; a possible D gene is TRBD1 (6 bases). This clonotype was sampled from a man aged 50-60 years with acute or convalescent COVID-19. Sequences were obtained from peripheral blood. CDR3 residues: CASSKDRQFTYEQYF. CDR3 nucleotides: TGTGCCAGCAGCAAGGACAGACAATTCACTTACGAGCAGTACTTC.